The present T cell receptor beta chain was sequenced within a study of T cells in Graves' hyperthyroidism and ophthalmopathy. This clonotype was seen repeatedly, ten times or more. With 5 bases clipped from V and 4 bases from J, the junction kept 11 bases outside the gene matches. The CDR3 loop spans 15 amino acids. Germline V gene sequence: CDR1 SGHAT, CDR2 FQNNGV. Researchers amplified the TCR beta CDR3 regions from RNA transcripts. The TCR CDR3 was amplified in a first-round RT-PCR using the HTBI primer set. TCRdb analysed the multiplex PCR reads with MiXCR anew, one entry per CDR3 protein. The profile shows 300,000 to 450,000 distinct CDR3 sequences, roughly 13% of them singletons.

The rearrangement links TRBV11-2 to TRBJ2-7, with TRBD1 matching over 7 bases. Sequencing was performed on blood. The clonotype comes from a man aged 25 to 45 with Graves' hyperthyroidism that later progressed to Graves' ophthalmopathy. The CDR3 DNA reads as TGTGCCAGCAGCATCGGACAGGACGGGGTTTACGAGCAGTACTTC. Translated: CASSIGQDGVYEQYF.